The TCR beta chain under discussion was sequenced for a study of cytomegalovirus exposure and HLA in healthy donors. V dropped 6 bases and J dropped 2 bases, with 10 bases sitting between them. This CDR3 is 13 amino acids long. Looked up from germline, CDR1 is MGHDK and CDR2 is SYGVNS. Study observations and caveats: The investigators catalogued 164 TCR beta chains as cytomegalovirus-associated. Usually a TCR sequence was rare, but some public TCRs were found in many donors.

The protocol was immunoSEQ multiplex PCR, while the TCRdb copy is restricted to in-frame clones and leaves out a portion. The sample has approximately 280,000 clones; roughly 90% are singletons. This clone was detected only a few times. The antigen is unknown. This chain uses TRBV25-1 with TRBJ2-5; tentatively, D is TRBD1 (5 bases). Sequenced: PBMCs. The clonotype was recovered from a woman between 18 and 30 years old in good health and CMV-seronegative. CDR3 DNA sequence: TGTGCCAGCAGGCCCGACAGTCAAGAGACCCAGTACTTC. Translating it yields CASRPDSQETQYF.